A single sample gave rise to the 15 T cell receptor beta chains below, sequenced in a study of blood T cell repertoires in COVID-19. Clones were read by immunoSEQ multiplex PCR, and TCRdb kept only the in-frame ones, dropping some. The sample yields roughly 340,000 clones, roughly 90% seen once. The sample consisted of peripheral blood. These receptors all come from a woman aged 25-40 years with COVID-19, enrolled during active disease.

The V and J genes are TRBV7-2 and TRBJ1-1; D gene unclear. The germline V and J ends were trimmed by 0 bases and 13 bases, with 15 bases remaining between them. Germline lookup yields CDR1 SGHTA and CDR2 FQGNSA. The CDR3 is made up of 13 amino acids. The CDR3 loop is CASSLARTHRGFF. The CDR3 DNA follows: TGTGCCAGCAGCTTAGCGCGGACCCATCGGGGTTTCTTT. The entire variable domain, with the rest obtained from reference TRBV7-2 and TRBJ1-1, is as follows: GAGVSQSPSNKVTEKGKDVELRCDPISGHTALYWYRQSLGQGLEFLIYFQGNSAPDKSGLPSDRFSAERTGGSVSTLTIQRTQQEDSAVYLCASSLARTHRGFFGQGTRLTVV.

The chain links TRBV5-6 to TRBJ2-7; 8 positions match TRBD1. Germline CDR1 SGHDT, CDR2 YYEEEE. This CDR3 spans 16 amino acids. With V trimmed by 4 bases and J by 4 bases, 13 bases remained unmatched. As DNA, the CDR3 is TGTGCCAGCAGCCACCGGGACAGGCAATTTCGATACGAGCAGTACTTC. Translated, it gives CASSHRDRQFRYEQYF.

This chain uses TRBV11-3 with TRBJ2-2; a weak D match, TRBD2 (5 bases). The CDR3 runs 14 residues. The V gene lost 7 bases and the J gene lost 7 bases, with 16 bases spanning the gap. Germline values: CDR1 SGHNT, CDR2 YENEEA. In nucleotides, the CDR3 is TGTGCCAGCACCCCCCGACCGGGAAGCGGGGAGCTGTTTTTT. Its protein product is CASTPRPGSGELFF.

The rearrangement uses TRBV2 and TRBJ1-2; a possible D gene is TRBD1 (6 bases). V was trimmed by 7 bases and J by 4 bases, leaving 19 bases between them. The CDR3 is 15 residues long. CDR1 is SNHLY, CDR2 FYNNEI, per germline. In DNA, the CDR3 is TGTGCCAGCAACCTTCGGGCGGACAGAGCCTATGGCTACACCTTC. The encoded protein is CASNLRADRAYGYTF.

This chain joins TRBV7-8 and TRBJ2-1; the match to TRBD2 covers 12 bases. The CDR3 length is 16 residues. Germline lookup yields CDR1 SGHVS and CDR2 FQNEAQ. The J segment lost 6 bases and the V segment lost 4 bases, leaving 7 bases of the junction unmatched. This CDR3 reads CASSSLLAGGRNEQFF. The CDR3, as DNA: TGTGCCAGCAGCTCGTTACTAGCGGGAGGCCGCAATGAGCAGTTCTTC. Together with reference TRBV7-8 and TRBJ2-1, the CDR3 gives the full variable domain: GAGVSQSPRYKVAKRGQDVALRCDPISGHVSLFWYQQALGQGPEFLTYFQNEAQLDKSGLPSDRFFAERPEGSVSTLKIQRTQQEDSAVYLCASSSLLAGGRNEQFFGPGTRLTVL.

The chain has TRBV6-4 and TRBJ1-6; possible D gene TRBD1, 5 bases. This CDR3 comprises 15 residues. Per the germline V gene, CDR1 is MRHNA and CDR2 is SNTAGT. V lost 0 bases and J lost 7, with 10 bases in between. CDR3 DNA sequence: TGTGCCAGCAGTGACTCGGGGCAGGGCAATTCACCCCTCCACTTT. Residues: CASSDSGQGNSPLHF.

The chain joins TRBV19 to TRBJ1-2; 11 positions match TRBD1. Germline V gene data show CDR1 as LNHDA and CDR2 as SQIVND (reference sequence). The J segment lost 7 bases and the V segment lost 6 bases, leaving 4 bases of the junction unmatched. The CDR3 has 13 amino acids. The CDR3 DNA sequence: TGTGCCAGTAGCGGGGACAGGGGGAGTGGCTACACCTTC. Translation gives CASSGDRGSGYTF.

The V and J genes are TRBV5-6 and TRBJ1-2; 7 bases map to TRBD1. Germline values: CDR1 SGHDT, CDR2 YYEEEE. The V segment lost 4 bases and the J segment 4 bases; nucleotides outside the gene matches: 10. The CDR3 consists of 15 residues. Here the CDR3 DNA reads TGTGCCAGCAGCATGCCGGGACAGAATTTCTATGGCTACACCTTC. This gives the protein CASSMPGQNFYGYTF.

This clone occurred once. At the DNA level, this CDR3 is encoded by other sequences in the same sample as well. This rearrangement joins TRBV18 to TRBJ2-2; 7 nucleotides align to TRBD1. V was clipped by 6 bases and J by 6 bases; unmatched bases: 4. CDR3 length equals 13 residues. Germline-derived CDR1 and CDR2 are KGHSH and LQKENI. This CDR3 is CASSPQGAGELFF. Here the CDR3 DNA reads TGTGCCAGCTCGCCTCAGGGGGCCGGGGAGCTGTTTTTT.

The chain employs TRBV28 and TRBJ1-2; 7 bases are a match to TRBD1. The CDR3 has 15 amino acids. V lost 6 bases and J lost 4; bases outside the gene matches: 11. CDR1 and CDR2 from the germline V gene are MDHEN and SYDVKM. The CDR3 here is CASSRRQGTFYGYTF. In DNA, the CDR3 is TGTGCCAGCAGCCGGAGACAGGGAACTTTCTATGGCTACACCTTC.

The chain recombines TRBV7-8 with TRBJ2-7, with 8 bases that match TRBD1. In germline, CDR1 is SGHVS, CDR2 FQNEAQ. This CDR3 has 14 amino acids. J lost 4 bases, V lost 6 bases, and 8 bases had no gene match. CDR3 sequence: CASRRDRGVYEQYF. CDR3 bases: TGTGCCAGCAGACGAGACAGGGGCGTTTACGAGCAGTACTTC.

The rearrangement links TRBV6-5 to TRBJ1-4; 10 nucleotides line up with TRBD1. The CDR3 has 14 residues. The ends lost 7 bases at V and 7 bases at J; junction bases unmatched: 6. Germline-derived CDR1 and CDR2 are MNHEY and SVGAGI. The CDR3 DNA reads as TGTGCCAGCACCCGACAGGGGGCCGGTGAAAAACTGTTTTTT. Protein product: CASTRQGAGEKLFF.

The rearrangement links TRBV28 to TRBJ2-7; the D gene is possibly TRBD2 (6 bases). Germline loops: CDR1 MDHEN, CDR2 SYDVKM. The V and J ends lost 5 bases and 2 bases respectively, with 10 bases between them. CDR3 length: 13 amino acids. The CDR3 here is CASSPGGPYEQYV. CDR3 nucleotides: TGTGCCAGCAGTCCCGGGGGTCCCTACGAGCAGTACGTC.

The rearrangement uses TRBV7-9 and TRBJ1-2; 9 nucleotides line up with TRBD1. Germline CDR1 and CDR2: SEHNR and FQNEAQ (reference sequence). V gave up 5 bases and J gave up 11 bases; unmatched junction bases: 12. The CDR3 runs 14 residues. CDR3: CASSQTVGTGYYTF. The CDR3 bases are TGTGCCAGCAGCCAGACAGTCGGGACAGGGTATTACACCTTC.

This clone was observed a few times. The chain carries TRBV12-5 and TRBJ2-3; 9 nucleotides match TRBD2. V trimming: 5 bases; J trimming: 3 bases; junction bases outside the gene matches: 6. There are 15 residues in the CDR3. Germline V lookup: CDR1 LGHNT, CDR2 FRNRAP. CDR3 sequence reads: CASGHRLAGTDTQYF. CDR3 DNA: TGTGCTAGTGGTCACCGGCTAGCGGGGACAGATACGCAGTATTTT.